This T cell receptor (beta chain) originates from a study of CD8 T cells in Susac syndrome. Study-wide background: Sequencing included Susac syndrome patients, five or six of them with active disease and roughly eight in remission. Findings of the study overall: The CD4+ T cell repertoires in Susac syndrome did not show any clonal expansion.

Fulfillment of recently defined diagnostic criteria for definite or probable disease was shown by the patients with Susac syndrome. CD8+ and CD4+ T cells were negatively isolated; TEMRA cells were FACS-enriched. The authors reverse transcribed roughly 0.5 to 1 ug RNA with random hexamers. Each CDR3 protein gets one entry after TCRdb re-called the immunoSEQ multiplex PCR reads with MiXCR. The table records roughly 190,000 distinct CDR3 sequences, roughly 91% of them present only once. Note on this clonotype: Its antigen remains unknown.

Sequenced input: CD4+ T cells from PBMCs. The sequence was collected from a human donor with Susac syndrome.

The CDR3 region has the DNA TGTGCCAGTACCGGGACAGCCAATGAAAAACTGTTTTTT. Protein: CASTGTANEKLFF. This rearrangement joins TRBV2 to TRBJ1-4; 7 bases agree with TRBD1. This CDR3 is 13 amino acids long. In germline, CDR1 is SNHLY, CDR2 FYNNEI. J was trimmed by 5 bases and V by 9 bases; bases with no gene match: 6.